This TCR beta chain originates from a study of a mutant IDH1 vaccine in newly diagnosed glioma. Time point meaning: week 11, during vaccination. Mutant IDH1 20-mer peptide, at 300 ug, made up each vaccine dose, with topical imiquimod. New WHO grade 3 or 4 astrocytomas that were IDH1-mutant and ATRX-lost had been found in donors. Worth noting for this clone: Its target is unknown.

Data came from immunoSEQ multiplex PCR; TCRdb stores just in-frame clones and leaves some out. In the table there are about 62,000 clones, roughly 90% of which are singletons. The sequencing here drew on PBMCs, taken from a glioma patient whose treatment included an IDH1 peptide vaccine. The receptor's source is a middle-aged man with glioma.

As DNA, the CDR3 is TGTGCCAGCAGTTTTGCAGGGTTCGGAAACACCATATATTTT. Translation: CASSFAGFGNTIYF. The V gene is TRBV28, the J gene TRBJ1-3; a possible D gene is TRBD1 (5 bases). The CDR3 contains 14 residues. Per germline, CDR1 MDHEN and CDR2 SYDVKM. The V end lost 3 bases, the J end lost 4 bases, and 10 bases lay between the germline ends.